A selection of T cell receptor beta chains follows, all from one sample in a study of cytomegalovirus exposure and HLA in healthy donors. The protocol was immunoSEQ multiplex PCR, while the TCRdb copy is restricted to in-frame clones and leaves out a portion. The sample yields roughly 77,000 clones, roughly 9.1% seen once. Sequencing used PBMCs. The source is a man aged 55 to 70 in good health and CMV-seropositive. Each CDR3 is given with its conserved first and last residue. D genes are given only for firm matches. Some rows mark clone size as missing; the rest say once, few, many or name a class of expanded clone.

TRBJ1-2,.,TRBD1,TRBV10-3,CAFRQGLGYTF,TGTGCCTTCCGACAGGGCTTGGGCTACACCTTC
TRBJ2-7,once,TRBD2,TRBV29-1,CSASGLAGPSYEQYF,TGCAGCGCCTCAGGTTTAGCGGGGCCCTCCTACGAGCAGTACTTC
TRBJ2-3,few,TRBD2,TRBV4-1,CASSQAQVAGGPDTQYF,TGCGCCAGCAGCCAAGCCCAGGTAGCGGGGGGGCCTGATACGCAGTATTTT
TRBJ1-5,.,TRBD1,TRBV12-5,CASGFWFNRGQPQHF,TGTGCTAGTGGTTTTTGGTTTAACAGGGGCCAGCCCCAGCATTTT
TRBJ1-5,few,.,TRBV23-1,CASSQRQGGGNQPQHF,TGCGCCAGCAGTCAACGTCAGGGCGGGGGCAATCAGCCCCAGCATTTT
TRBJ2-5,.,.,TRBV5-8,CASSFGRAYQETQYF,TGTGCCAGCAGCTTCGGCAGGGCATACCAAGAGACCCAGTACTTC
TRBJ1-1,.,.,TRBV11-3,CASSPDGGKTEAFF,TGTGCCAGCAGCCCGGACGGGGGGAAGACTGAAGCTTTCTTT
TRBJ1-6,.,.,TRBV7-9,CASSWTANSPLHF,TGTGCCAGCAGCTGGACAGCTAACTCACCCCTCCACTTT
TRBJ2-7,.,.,TRBV7-2,CASSPRRVSPYEQYF,TGTGCCAGCAGCCCAAGGCGGGTATCGCCCTACGAGCAGTACTTC
TRBJ2-7,few,TRBD1,TRBV30,CAWRVTGTDFNEQYF,TGTGCCTGGAGGGTCACCGGGACAGATTTTAACGAGCAGTACTTC
TRBJ2-1,.,.,TRBV11-2,CASSLGSNNEQFF,TGTGCCAGCAGCTTAGGCAGTAACAATGAGCAGTTCTTC
TRBJ2-7,.,TRBD2,TRBV6-5,CASSREREAYEQYF,TGTGCCAGCAGTCGTGAGCGGGAGGCCTACGAGCAGTACTTC
TRBJ1-2,.,.,TRBV28,CASSRGGSNYGYTF,TGTGCCAGCTCGCGAGGGGGTTCAAACTATGGCTACACCTTC
TRBJ1-1,.,TRBD1,TRBV6-1,CASRVDRDVTEAFF,TGTGCCAGCAGGGTCGACAGGGATGTAACTGAAGCTTTCTTT
TRBJ2-7,.,.,TRBV19,CASSITSFPSYEQYF,TGTGCCAGTAGTATAACATCTTTCCCTTCCTACGAGCAGTACTTC
TRBJ1-2,many,.,TRBV6-1,CASSEAWGVNYGYTF,TGTGCCAGCAGTGAAGCATGGGGAGTAAACTATGGCTACACCTTC
TRBJ2-7,few,TRBD1,TRBV15,CATSLSQGAREQYF,TGTGCCACCAGCCTTTCACAGGGGGCGAGAGAGCAGTACTTC
TRBJ2-5,.,TRBD2,TRBV9,CASSGTSGGETQYF,TGTGCCAGCAGCGGGACTAGCGGGGGGGAGACCCAGTACTTC
TRBJ1-3,.,.,TRBV5-1,CASSPGGENTIYF,TGCGCCAGCAGCCCCGGGGGGGAAAACACCATATATTTT
TRBJ2-5,few,.,TRBV7-5,CARSPFETQYF,TGTGCCAGAAGCCCCTTCGAGACCCAGTACTTC
TRBJ1-3,.,.,TRBV7-3,CASSSLASGNTIYF,TGTGCCAGCAGCTCGCTGGCCTCTGGAAACACCATATATTTT
TRBJ2-2,few,.,TRBV5-1,CASTPLGQATGELFF,TGCGCCAGCACCCCGCTCGGCCAGGCGACCGGGGAGCTGTTTTTT
TRBJ1-5,.,.,TRBV9,CASKRGGRNQPQHF,TGTGCCAGCAAGAGGGGGGGAAGAAATCAGCCCCAGCATTTT
TRBJ2-5,few,TRBD1,TRBV5-1,CASSLEVGQGGRETQYF,TGCGCCAGCAGCTTGGAGGTGGGACAGGGGGGAAGAGAGACCCAGTACTTC
TRBJ2-1,.,.,TRBV10-3,CAISEPIYNEQFF,TGTGCCATCAGTGAGCCCATTTACAATGAGCAGTTCTTC
TRBJ1-3,few,TRBD1,TRBV6-5,CASSPPDRAGNTIYF,TGTGCCAGCAGCCCGCCCGACAGGGCTGGAAACACCATATATTTT
TRBJ2-1,.,TRBD2,TRBV30,CAWGTSLGEQFF,TGTGCCTGGGGGACTAGCCTCGGTGAGCAGTTCTTC
TRBJ2-6,few,TRBD1,TRBV10-1,CASSFRDGTGGSGANVLTF,TGCGCCAGCAGTTTTCGCGACGGGACAGGGGGCTCTGGGGCCAACGTCCTGACTTTC
TRBJ1-4,.,TRBD1,TRBV19,CASRVTGLQEKLFF,TGTGCCAGTAGAGTGACAGGGCTTCAGGAAAAACTGTTTTTT
TRBJ2-1,.,TRBD1,TRBV7-9,CASSLYRDREYEQFF,TGTGCCAGCAGCTTATACCGGGACAGGGAATATGAGCAGTTCTTC
TRBJ2-3,.,TRBD2,TRBV7-2,CASSVLAGGVDTQYF,TGTGCCAGCAGCGTCCTAGCGGGAGGGGTGGATACGCAGTATTTT
TRBJ2-7,few,.,TRBV6-6,CASSLQSSMQYF,TGTGCCAGCAGTCTACAGAGTTCGATGCAGTACTTC
TRBJ1-1,.,.,TRBV6-5,CASSYLGRRGKAFF,TGTGCCAGCAGTTACCTAGGTCGGAGAGGGAAAGCTTTCTTT
TRBJ2-1,few,TRBD2,TRBV2,CASTFSGTVYNEQFF,TGTGCCAGCACCTTTAGCGGGACGGTCTACAATGAGCAGTTCTTC
TRBJ2-5,.,.,TRBV7-2,CASSPQGETQYF,TGTGCCAGCAGCCCACAGGGAGAGACCCAGTACTTC
TRBJ2-1,few,.,TRBV5-1,CASSSDYEPYNEQFF,TGCGCCAGCAGCTCGGACTACGAGCCCTACAATGAGCAGTTCTTC
TRBJ1-3,few,TRBD1,TRBV27,CASSRTGGAHTIYF,TGTGCCAGCAGTCGGACAGGGGGCGCGCACACCATATATTTT
TRBJ2-1,few,TRBD1,TRBV7-7,CASSLGSGTGDNEQFF,TGTGCTAGCAGCTTAGGTTCCGGGACAGGGGACAATGAGCAGTTCTTC
TRBJ2-3,few,.,TRBV9,CASSVETNTDTQYF,TGTGCCAGCAGCGTAGAGACTAACACAGATACGCAGTATTTT
TRBJ1-2,few,.,TRBV28,CASLTSLEWGGYTF,TGTGCCAGTCTTACGTCCTTGGAGTGGGGCGGCTACACCTTC
TRBJ2-1,few,TRBD2,TRBV7-6,CASSSSFSGGNNEQFF,TGTGCCAGCAGCTCCTCTTTTAGCGGGGGTAACAATGAGCAGTTCTTC
TRBJ2-5,.,TRBD2,TRBV19,CASSRNEGAGKETQYF,TGTGCCAGTAGTAGAAACGAGGGAGCGGGGAAAGAGACCCAGTACTTC
TRBJ2-1,.,.,TRBV6-5,CASSYGRGSYNEQFF,TGTGCCAGCAGCTACGGTCGGGGCTCCTACAATGAGCAGTTCTTC
TRBJ2-7,many,.,TRBV19,CASSIDRTHEQYF,TGTGCCAGTAGTATTGACAGGACCCACGAGCAGTACTTC
TRBJ2-1,few,TRBD2,TRBV25-1,CASSEYRGSSGYNEQFF,TGTGCCAGCAGTGAATACAGGGGTTCTAGCGGGTACAATGAGCAGTTCTTC
TRBJ2-2,.,.,TRBV9,CASSPGGGGELFF,TGTGCCAGCTCTCCCGGAGGTGGCGGGGAGCTGTTTTTT
TRBJ2-5,.,.,TRBV14,CASSRGQLQETQYF,TGTGCCAGCAGCCGCGGACAGCTACAAGAGACCCAGTACTTC
TRBJ2-1,few,.,TRBV6-5,CGTGPTSWNNEQFF,TGTGGTACAGGGCCGACTAGCTGGAACAATGAGCAGTTCTTC
TRBJ2-3,.,.,TRBV10-1,CASSDGGPRIGQYF,TGCGCCAGCAGTGATGGAGGGCCACGGATTGGGCAGTATTTT
TRBJ2-7,few,.,TRBV30,CAWSSGAQGGRYEQYF,TGTGCCTGGAGTTCGGGGGCCCAGGGCGGGAGATACGAGCAGTACTTC
TRBJ2-7,.,.,TRBV27,CATKGGQRLYEQYF,TGTGCCACCAAAGGGGGACAAAGGCTATACGAGCAGTACTTC
TRBJ1-1,few,.,TRBV12-5,CASGRGANTEAFF,TGTGCTAGTGGTAGGGGCGCGAACACTGAAGCTTTCTTT